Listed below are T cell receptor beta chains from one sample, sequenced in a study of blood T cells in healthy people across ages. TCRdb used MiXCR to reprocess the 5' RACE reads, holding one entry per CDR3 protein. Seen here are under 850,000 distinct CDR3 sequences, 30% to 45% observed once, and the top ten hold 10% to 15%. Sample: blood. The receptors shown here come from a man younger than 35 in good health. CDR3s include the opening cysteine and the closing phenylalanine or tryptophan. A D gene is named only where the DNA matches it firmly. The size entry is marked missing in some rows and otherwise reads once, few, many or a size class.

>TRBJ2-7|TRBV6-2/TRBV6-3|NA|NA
CASSSGITYEQYF
TGTGCCAGCAGCTCAGGGATAACCTACGAGCAGTACTTC
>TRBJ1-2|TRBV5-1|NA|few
CASSFGQGPENGYTF
TGCGCCAGCAGCTTTGGGCAGGGTCCCGAGAATGGCTACACCTTC
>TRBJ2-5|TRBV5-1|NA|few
CASSLLGDQETQYF
TGCGCCAGCAGCTTGCTTGGGGACCAAGAGACCCAGTACTTC
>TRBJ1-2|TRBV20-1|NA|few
CSAREGRGYTF
TGCAGTGCTAGAGAAGGACGCGGCTACACCTTC
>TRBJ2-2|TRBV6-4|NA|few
CASGQDTGELFF
TGTGCCAGCGGCCAAGACACCGGGGAGCTGTTTTTT
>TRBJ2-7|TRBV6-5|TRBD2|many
CASSLTSGHYEQYF
TGTGCCAGCAGTTTGACTAGCGGACACTACGAGCAGTACTTC
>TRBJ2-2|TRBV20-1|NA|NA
CSARLGLGGTGELFF
TGCAGTGCTAGACTGGGCCTCGGGGGCACCGGGGAGCTGTTTTTT
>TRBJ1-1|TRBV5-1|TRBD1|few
CASSTRTGINTEAFF
TGCGCCAGCAGCACCCGGACAGGAATCAACACTGAAGCTTTCTTT
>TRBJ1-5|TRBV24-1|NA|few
CATKATDKRPQHF
TGTGCCACCAAGGCAACGGATAAGAGGCCCCAGCATTTT
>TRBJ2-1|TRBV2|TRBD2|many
CASGGGEQFF
TGTGCCTCCGGGGGGGGTGAGCAGTTCTTC
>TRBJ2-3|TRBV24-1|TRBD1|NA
CATGTATDTQYF
TGTGCCACCGGGACAGCCACAGATACGCAGTATTTT
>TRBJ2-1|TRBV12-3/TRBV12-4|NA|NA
CAAGPNGGVQFF
TGTGCCGCCGGCCCCAACGGGGGTGTCCAGTTCTTC
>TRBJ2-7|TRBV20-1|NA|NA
CSALPDRGLSYEQYF
TGCAGTGCTCTACCCGACAGGGGACTATCCTACGAGCAGTACTTC
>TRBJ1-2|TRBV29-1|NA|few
CSALETGMYGYTF
TGCAGCGCACTGGAGACCGGGATGTATGGCTACACCTTC
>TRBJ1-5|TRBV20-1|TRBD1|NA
CSASGQGAIYSNQPQHF
TGCAGTGCTAGTGGCCAGGGGGCCATCTATAGCAATCAGCCCCAGCATTTT
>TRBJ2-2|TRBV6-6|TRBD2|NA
CASKGGLAENTGELFF
TGTGCCAGCAAGGGGGGACTAGCGGAGAACACCGGGGAGCTGTTTTTT
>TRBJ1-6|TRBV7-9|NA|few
CASLEGRFTNSPLHF
TGTGCCAGCCTCGAGGGGCGGTTTACGAATTCACCCCTCCACTTT
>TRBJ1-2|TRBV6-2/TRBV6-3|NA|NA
CASSYSWGYTF
TGTGCCAGCAGTTACTCGTGGGGCTACACCTTC
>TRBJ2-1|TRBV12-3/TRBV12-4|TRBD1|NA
CASSGDRGRDNEQFF
TGTGCCAGCAGTGGGGACAGGGGCAGGGACAATGAGCAGTTCTTC
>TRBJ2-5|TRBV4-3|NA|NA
CASSQGASEGETRYF
TGCGCCAGCAGCCAAGGGGCTAGCGAGGGAGAGACCCGGTACTTC
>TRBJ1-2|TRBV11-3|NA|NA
CASSLQGWYGYTF
TGTGCCAGCAGCCTTCAGGGTTGGTATGGCTACACCTTC
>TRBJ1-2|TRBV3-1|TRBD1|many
CASSQRTGPYGYTF
TGTGCCAGCAGCCAAAGGACAGGCCCCTATGGCTACACCTTC
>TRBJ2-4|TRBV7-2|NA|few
CASSPSGPLVDIQYF
TGTGCCAGCAGCCCGAGCGGGCCCCTTGTCGACATTCAGTACTTC
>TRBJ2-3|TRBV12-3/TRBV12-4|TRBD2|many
CASSTSSTSGESTDTQYF
TGTGCCAGCAGCACATCCTCCACTAGCGGGGAGAGCACAGATACGCAGTATTTT
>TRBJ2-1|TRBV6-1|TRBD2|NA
CASSTRTSGRVRSYNEQFF
TGTGCCAGCAGTACCCGGACTAGCGGGAGGGTGCGCTCCTACAATGAGCAGTTCTTC
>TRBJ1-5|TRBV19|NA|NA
CASSSLIGNQPQHF
TGTGCCAGTAGTTCCCTCATAGGCAATCAGCCCCAGCATTTT
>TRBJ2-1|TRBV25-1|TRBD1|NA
CASRPGTDSYNEQFF
TGTGCCAGCAGACCCGGGACAGACTCCTACAATGAGCAGTTCTTC
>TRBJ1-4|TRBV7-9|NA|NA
CASSPQGTPGEKLFF
TGTGCCAGCAGCCCTCAGGGGACTCCAGGCGAAAAACTGTTTTTT
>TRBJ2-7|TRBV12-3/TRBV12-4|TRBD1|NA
CASSRDRERGEQYF
TGTGCCAGCAGTCGGGACAGGGAGCGAGGTGAGCAGTACTTC
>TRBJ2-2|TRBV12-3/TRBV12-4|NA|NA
CASSLGQGYTGELFF
TGTGCCAGCAGTTTAGGGCAGGGGTACACCGGGGAGCTGTTTTTT
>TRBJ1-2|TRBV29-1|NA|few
CSVEDPSRVPNGYTF
TGCAGCGTTGAAGACCCCTCGAGGGTCCCGAATGGCTACACCTTC
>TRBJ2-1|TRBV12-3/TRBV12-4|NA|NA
CASRRAPNEQFF
TGTGCCAGCAGGCGGGCACCCAATGAGCAGTTCTTC
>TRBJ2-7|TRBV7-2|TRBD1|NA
CASSFRGTGLNEQYF
TGTGCCAGCAGCTTCCGGGGGACAGGGTTAAACGAGCAGTACTTC
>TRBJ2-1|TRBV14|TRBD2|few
CASSRRRSGEYNEQFF
TGTGCCAGCAGCCGCCGACGTAGCGGGGAGTACAATGAGCAGTTCTTC
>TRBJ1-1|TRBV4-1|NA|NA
CASSQPTGTEAFF
TGCGCCAGCAGCCAACCCACGGGGACTGAAGCTTTCTTT
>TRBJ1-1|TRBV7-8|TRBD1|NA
CASSSARQGFTEAFF
TGTGCCAGCAGCTCGGCTAGACAGGGATTCACTGAAGCTTTCTTT
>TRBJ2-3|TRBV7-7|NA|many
CASSLVFTDTQYF
TGTGCCAGCAGCTTAGTATTCACAGATACGCAGTATTTT
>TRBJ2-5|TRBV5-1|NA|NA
CASTLNLNEQYF
TGCGCCAGCACCTTAAATCTCAATGAGCAGTACTTC
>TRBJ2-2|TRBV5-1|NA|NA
CASSLRGHEPNTGELFF
TGCGCCAGCAGCTTGAGGGGCCATGAACCGAACACCGGGGAGCTGTTTTTT
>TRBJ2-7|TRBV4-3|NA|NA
CASSQEEGFSYEQYF
TGCGCCAGCAGCCAAGAGGAGGGATTCTCCTACGAGCAGTACTTC
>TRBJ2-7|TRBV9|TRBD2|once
CASSVGGGTCEQYF
TGTGCCAGCAGCGTAGGCGGGGGGACCTGCGAGCAGTACTTC
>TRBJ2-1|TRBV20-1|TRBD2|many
CSARDGGDEQFF
TGCAGTGCTAGAGATGGGGGGGATGAGCAGTTCTTC
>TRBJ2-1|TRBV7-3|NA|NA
CASSLVSMGEQFF
TGTGCCAGCAGCTTAGTCTCCATGGGCGAGCAGTTCTTC
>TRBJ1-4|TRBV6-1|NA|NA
CASSEAQELFF
TGTGCCAGCAGTGAAGCCCAGGAACTGTTTTTT
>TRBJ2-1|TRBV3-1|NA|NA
CASSLGREGEQFF
TGTGCCAGCAGCCTCGGGCGCGAGGGTGAGCAGTTCTTC
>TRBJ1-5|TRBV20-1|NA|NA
CSARARGEQPQHF
TGCAGTGCTAGAGCGAGAGGTGAGCAGCCCCAGCATTTT
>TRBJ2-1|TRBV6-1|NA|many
CASSEVWTDYNEQFF
TGTGCCAGCAGTGAAGTGTGGACTGACTACAATGAGCAGTTCTTC
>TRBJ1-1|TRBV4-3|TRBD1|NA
CASSPIPTGTVTEAFF
TGCGCCAGCAGCCCTATCCCAACCGGGACAGTCACTGAAGCTTTCTTT
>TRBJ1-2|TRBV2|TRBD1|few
CASRRGQGNYGYTF
TGTGCCAGCAGGAGGGGACAGGGAAACTATGGCTACACCTTC
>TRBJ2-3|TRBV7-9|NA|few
CASSWGGPTDTQYF
TGTGCCAGCAGCTGGGGGGGGCCCACAGATACGCAGTATTTT
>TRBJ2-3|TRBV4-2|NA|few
CASSKGRSQTDTQYF
TGTGCCAGCAGCAAGGGACGCTCTCAGACAGATACGCAGTATTTT
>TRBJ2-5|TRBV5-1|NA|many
CASSSPGASGSQYF
TGCGCCAGCAGCTCCCCGGGAGCAAGTGGAAGCCAGTACTTC
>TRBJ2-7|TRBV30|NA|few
CAWSRTAFYEQYF
TGTGCCTGGAGCCGGACAGCCTTCTACGAGCAGTACTTC
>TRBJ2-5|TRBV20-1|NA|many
CSAHLNRQETQYF
TGCAGTGCTCACCTTAACAGACAAGAGACCCAGTACTTC